A selection of T cell receptor beta chains follows, all from one sample in a study of T-cell reconstitution after alpha-beta-depleted transplantation in children. Each CDR3 protein is one row after TCRdb ran MiXCR on the PCR reads. This table holds about 400,000 distinct CDR3 sequences, 15% to 20% found once. Specimen: PBMCs, mostly from graft donor cells, collected 360 days after TCRalphabeta/CD19-depleted stem cell transplant. These receptors were taken from a boy under three years old who had a stem cell transplant for Wiskott-Aldrich syndrome, so the T cells may come from the graft donor. Both conserved end residues are part of each CDR3. D genes are given only for firm matches. Some rows mark clone size as missing; the rest say once, few, many or name a class of expanded clone.

size	D	V	J	DNA	CDR3
-	-	TRBV28	TRBJ2-7	TGTGCCACGGGTGGGGCTTTTACCTACGAGCAGTACTTC	CATGGAFTYEQYF
-	TRBD2	TRBV18	TRBJ2-2	TGTGCCAGCTCACCACGGACTAGCGGGAGTCGGGGCACCGGGGAGCTGTTTTTT	CASSPRTSGSRGTGELFF
-	-	TRBV24-1	TRBJ2-5	TGTGCCACCAGTGCCCAGGAACCTAAAGGGATGAGGGTCATAGAGACCCAGTACTTC	CATSAQEPKGMRVIETQYF
few	TRBD2	TRBV5-1	TRBJ2-2	TGCGCCAGCAGCAAACGGGAGGGCAACACCGGGGAGCTGTTTTTT	CASSKREGNTGELFF
many	TRBD1	TRBV7-9	TRBJ2-7	TGTGCCAGCAGCTCGTGGACAGGGGACTACGAGCAGTACTTC	CASSSWTGDYEQYF
many	-	TRBV29-1	TRBJ2-3	TGCAGCGTTGTGACGGGAGCCCCAGATACGCAGTATTTT	CSVVTGAPDTQYF
-	-	TRBV11-3	TRBJ2-3	TGTGCCAGCAGCCTAAAATGGGGCGCGGTTAGGAATACGCAGTATTTT	CASSLKWGAVRNTQYF
-	-	TRBV21-1	TRBJ2-7	TGTGCCAGCAGCAAAGGAATAGACAGGGAAAGCGAGCAGTACTTC	CASSKGIDRESEQYF
few	-	TRBV5-5	TRBJ2-1	TGTGCCAGCAGCTTCCCCGAAGGGTACAATGAGCAGTTCTTC	CASSFPEGYNEQFF
few	-	TRBV11-2	TRBJ2-1	TGTGCCAGCAGCAAAAAAATTAGCTCCTACAATGAGCAGTTCTTC	CASSKKISSYNEQFF
few	-	TRBV2	TRBJ1-2	TGTGCCAGCAGTGCCCCGACAGCCTCTCGGTATGGCTACACCTTC	CASSAPTASRYGYTF
-	TRBD2	TRBV20-1	TRBJ2-3	TGCAGTGCGAAGGGACTAGCGATAGATACGCAGTATTTT	CSAKGLAIDTQYF
-	-	TRBV20-1	TRBJ1-1	TGCAGTGCTGGGGGTCCTAGGGGCTTAGGCACTGAAGCTTTCTTT	CSAGGPRGLGTEAFF
few	-	TRBV10-2	TRBJ2-1	TGCGCCAGCAGTGCTTCCGGGACTCACCATGAGCAGTTCTTC	CASSASGTHHEQFF
few	-	TRBV5-6	TRBJ2-2	TGTGCCAGCAGCTTTTCCAAGAGGGAAACCGGGGAGCTGTTTTTT	CASSFSKRETGELFF
few	-	TRBV6-2/TRBV6-3	TRBJ1-2	TGTGCCAGCAGTTACGGGCAGGTCGGAAGCTACACCTTC	CASSYGQVGSYTF
few	-	TRBV3-1	TRBJ2-2	TGTGCCAGCAGCCAATGGGTCCTTTCCGGGGAGCTGTTTTTT	CASSQWVLSGELFF
few	TRBD1	TRBV24-1	TRBJ1-4	TGTGCCACCAGTCGGACAGGTGAAAAACTGTTTTTT	CATSRTGEKLFF
many	-	TRBV3-1	TRBJ2-7	TGTGCCAGCAGCCAAACAGTCGGCAGGCAGTACTTC	CASSQTVGRQYF
-	TRBD2	TRBV3-1	TRBJ2-5	TGTGCCAGCAGCCAAGCCCCGGGACTAGCGTGGACCCAGTACTTC	CASSQAPGLAWTQYF
-	TRBD1	TRBV6-1	TRBJ1-5	TGTGCCACGCTCGCCGGGACAGGGATCCTCAATCAGCCCCAGCATTTT	CATLAGTGILNQPQHF
-	TRBD1	TRBV7-9	TRBJ1-2	TGTGCCAGCAGCTATGGGACAGGGGAAGGTGGCTACACCTTC	CASSYGTGEGGYTF
-	TRBD1	TRBV12-3/TRBV12-4	TRBJ1-1	TGTGCCAGCAGTCAGGACAGGGTTGAAGGTACTGAAGCTTTCTTT	CASSQDRVEGTEAFF
few	TRBD1	TRBV29-1	TRBJ1-5	TGCAGCGTTTGGACAGGATCCCTCAATCAGCCCCAGCATTTT	CSVWTGSLNQPQHF
-	-	TRBV5-1	TRBJ2-3	TGCGCCAGCAATGCAGCGCTACCCCGGTATTTT	CASNAALPRYF
-	TRBD1	TRBV6-5	TRBJ1-5	TGTGCCAGCAGGGGGACAGGCCGTAATCAGCCCCAGCATTTT	CASRGTGRNQPQHF
-	TRBD1	TRBV7-2	TRBJ2-7	TGTGCCAGCACAGGAGCGACAGGGGTCTACGAGCAGTACTTC	CASTGATGVYEQYF
few	-	TRBV5-5	TRBJ2-5	TGTGCCAGCAGCCCCGGGGAGAAGCGAGAGACCCAGTACTTC	CASSPGEKRETQYF
few	TRBD1	TRBV5-1	TRBJ1-1	TGCGCCAGCAGCTACTGGGACAGGGGATCCACTGAAGCTTTCTTT	CASSYWDRGSTEAFF
-	TRBD1	TRBV5-1	TRBJ2-2	TGCGCCAGCAGCGCCGGGACAGGGGCGAACACCGGGGAGCTGTTTTTT	CASSAGTGANTGELFF
few	-	TRBV10-3	TRBJ2-5	TGTGCCATCAGTAGAACGGGATTAGAGACCCAGTACTTC	CAISRTGLETQYF
-	-	TRBV5-6	TRBJ2-7	TGTGCCAGCAGCTTGTCGGGAGTGGCCTACGAGCAGTACTTC	CASSLSGVAYEQYF
-	TRBD2	TRBV19	TRBJ2-1	TGTGCCAGTAGTCTTAGGCCCACGACTAGCGGGAGGGCCTACAATGAGCAGTTCTTC	CASSLRPTTSGRAYNEQFF
-	-	TRBV20-1	TRBJ2-1	TGCAGTGTCCCCTCTCGGGTCCTTGGGAATGAGCAGTTCTTC	CSVPSRVLGNEQFF
-	-	TRBV25-1	TRBJ2-1	TGTGCCAGTCGGGTAGGGGTGGGTGAGCAGTTCTTC	CASRVGVGEQFF
-	TRBD1	TRBV4-2	TRBJ2-3	TGTGCCAGCAGCCAAGTCGACAGGGTCACAGATACGCAGTATTTT	CASSQVDRVTDTQYF
few	-	TRBV6-2/TRBV6-3	TRBJ2-1	TGTGCCAGCTACCTTCCGGGACTTTACAATGAGCAGTTCTTC	CASYLPGLYNEQFF
-	TRBD2	TRBV5-1	TRBJ2-7	TGCGCCAGCAGCTTGGCCGGGACTAGCGCTGGGCAGTACTTC	CASSLAGTSAGQYF
few	-	TRBV12-3/TRBV12-4	TRBJ2-7	TGTGCCAGCAGTTTGTGGCGGAGGAACTACGAGCAGTACTTC	CASSLWRRNYEQYF
-	-	TRBV18	TRBJ2-3	TGTGCCAGCTCACCACTGGGGGGCACAGATACGCAGTATTTT	CASSPLGGTDTQYF
few	TRBD2	TRBV5-1	TRBJ2-3	TGCGCCAGCAGCTTGGACCATCGCTTAGCGGGCGGCTACACAGATACGCAGTATTTT	CASSLDHRLAGGYTDTQYF
few	TRBD1	TRBV28	TRBJ2-1	TGTGCCAGCAGTCCGGGACAGCCCAATGAGCAGTTCTTC	CASSPGQPNEQFF
-	TRBD2	TRBV3-1	TRBJ2-1	TGTGCCAGCAGCCAAGGTCCTAGCGGGAGGAACTACAATGAGCAGTTCTTC	CASSQGPSGRNYNEQFF
few	TRBD1	TRBV10-3	TRBJ2-2	TGTGCCATCAGCAGGACAGGGGCGGTCGGGGAGCTGTTTTTT	CAISRTGAVGELFF
few	-	TRBV24-1	TRBJ1-2	TGTGCCACCAGTGACCGAAGGCAGGGCGGTAACGGCTACACCTTC	CATSDRRQGGNGYTF
many	TRBD2	TRBV4-3	TRBJ2-3	TGCGCCAGCAGCCAAGTAATGACTAGCGGGATAGATACGCAGTATTTT	CASSQVMTSGIDTQYF
few	-	TRBV10-3	TRBJ2-7	TGTGCCATCAGTGAGTCGAGGGGGTTTCTCCCCTACGAGCAGTACTTC	CAISESRGFLPYEQYF
few	TRBD1	TRBV20-1	TRBJ1-4	TGCAGTGCTAGCGCCGACAGGGAGGGGGAAAAACTGTTTTTT	CSASADREGEKLFF
-	TRBD1	TRBV6-2/TRBV6-3	TRBJ1-1	TGTGCCAGCAGAGGACAGGGACACACTGAAGCTTTCTTT	CASRGQGHTEAFF
-	-	TRBV6-5	TRBJ2-7	TGTGCCAGCAGTTACTTGGGAAGGAGCGAGCAGTACTTC	CASSYLGRSEQYF
many	-	TRBV5-1	TRBJ2-1	TGCGCCAGCAGCTTTAGTCTTCAAGCCTACAATGAGCAGTTCTTC	CASSFSLQAYNEQFF
-	-	TRBV24-1	TRBJ2-7	TGTGCCACCAGAGAATACACGGTCCTTACCTACGAGCAGTACTTC	CATREYTVLTYEQYF
many	-	TRBV7-9	TRBJ1-2	TGTGCCAGCAGCTTAGTTCCAATCGGGGGCTATGGCTACACCTTC	CASSLVPIGGYGYTF
few	TRBD2	TRBV7-6	TRBJ2-1	TGTGCCAGCAGCTCGCGTCTCGGTAGGCGACGACTAGCGGGACCCTACAATGAGCAGTTCTTC	CASSSRLGRRRLAGPYNEQFF
-	TRBD2	TRBV20-1	TRBJ2-1	TGCAGTGCTAGTTCCCCACTAGCGGCCTCCTACAATGAGCAGTTCTTC	CSASSPLAASYNEQFF
many	-	TRBV27	TRBJ2-7	TGTGCCAGCAGTTTATTCGGTGAGCAGTACTTC	CASSLFGEQYF
-	TRBD1	TRBV5-1	TRBJ2-1	TGCGCCAGCAGCCTAATATGGACAGGGAATTTCTACAATGAGCAGTTCTTC	CASSLIWTGNFYNEQFF
few	-	TRBV5-1	TRBJ2-5	TGCGCCAGCAGCTATAGTCCGGCCAGTCAAGAGACCCAGTACTTC	CASSYSPASQETQYF
many	-	TRBV12-3/TRBV12-4	TRBJ2-6	TGTGCCAGCATCCAAGGGATTTCTGGGGCCAACGTCCTGACTTTC	CASIQGISGANVLTF